This T cell receptor (beta chain) was captured by sequencing in a study of vaccination effects on CD4 cells after COVID-19. Using immunoSEQ multiplex PCR, the repertoire was profiled, and TCRdb retains in-frame clones only, with some absent. This sample yields under 85,000 clones, of which 60% to 80% are seen a single time; approximately 2% belongs to the top ten. With respect to this clone: The antigen is undetermined.

Sequencing in the ViraFEST assay came after antigen-specific CD4+ T cells had been expanded with viral peptide pools, which were used to stimulate PBMC. When around nine days of culture had elapsed, CD4+ T cells were isolated. The CDR3 length is 15 residues. The V gene end was trimmed by 6 bases and the J gene end by 5 bases; junction bases not matched to a gene: 10. Germline values: CDR1 MNHEY, CDR2 SVGAGI. The source was CD4+ T cells from PBMCs cultured with HCoV-229E spike peptides, collected before COVID-19 vaccination. The source of this sequence is a human donor who received a COVID-19 vaccine. V gene TRBV6-5 combines with J gene TRBJ2-5; 9 bases agree with TRBD1. As DNA, the CDR3 is TGTGCCAGCAGCTCAAGGACAGGGGCAGGGGAGACCCAGTACTTC. It specifies CASSSRTGAGETQYF.